This T cell receptor (beta chain) was retrieved from a study of T cell changes during pregnancy in multiple sclerosis. Repertoires were generated with immunoSEQ multiplex PCR, while TCRdb's copy carries only in-frame clones and drops some. The sample lists tens of thousands of clones, roughly 94% seen once, with about 0.99% in the top ten. Per germline, CDR1 MNHEY and CDR2 SMNVEV (reference sequence). This CDR3 spans 11 amino acids. The germline V and J ends were trimmed by 4 bases and 5 bases, with 6 bases remaining between them. This clonotype originated in a female donor in good health, enrolled as a control in a pregnancy study. The sequenced sample was peripheral blood, obtained in the second trimester of pregnancy. This rearrangement joins TRBV27 to TRBJ2-7; perhaps TRBD2 as D (5 bases). DNA of the CDR3: TGTGCCAGCAGTTACGGGGACGAGCAGTACTTC. Translating it yields CASSYGDEQYF.